The 7 T cell receptor beta chains in this list originate from one sample, sequenced in a study of blood T cell repertoires in COVID-19 (dated by TCRdb to the early 2020s). The library relied on the immunoSEQ multiplex PCR assay. Sourced from immuneACCESS, this table was stored by TCRdb with only in-frame sequences that have V and J called. A share of the clones is absent; for the studies checked, an unresolved V gene accounts for under half, and the remainder has no known explanation. In this sample the table shows under 85,000 clones, 84% of which occur a single time. The ten largest clones represent 3.5% to 4% of the sample. Sequenced material: peripheral blood. The receptors derive from a man aged 45-60 years with acute or convalescent COVID-19.

The chain links TRBV2 to TRBJ2-1; 10 positions match TRBD2. This CDR3 has 16 amino acids. Trimming at V came to 8 bases and at J to 6 bases, leaving 13 bases not matched to a gene. CDR1 and CDR2 from the germline V gene are SNHLY and FYNNEI. CDR3: CASGSGGANLINEQFF. CDR3 coding DNA: TGTGCCAGCGGGAGCGGGGGGGCCAACCTAATCAATGAGCAGTTCTTC.

This clone was found once. The chain employs TRBV19 and TRBJ1-2, with a weak D call TRBD1 (6 bases). Looked up from germline, CDR1 is LNHDA and CDR2 is SQIVND (reference sequence). This CDR3 is 15 amino acids long. Between the trimmed V and J ends, which lost 3 bases and 2 bases, there was a span of 13 bases. CDR3 nucleotides: TGTGCCAGTAGTATCGGACAGAGAAGGAACTATGGCTACACCTTC. As protein: CASSIGQRRNYGYTF.

The V and J genes are TRBV29-1 and TRBJ1-1; the D gene is possibly TRBD1 (6 bases). Germline values: CDR1 SQVTM, CDR2 ANQGSEA. The CDR3 length is 13 residues. The V end lost 7 bases, the J end lost 1 base, and 13 bases lay between the germline ends. The CDR3 DNA sequence: TGCAGCGGGGGTAGGGGACAGAACACTGAAGCTTTCTTT. As protein: CSGGRGQNTEAFF.

This clone turned up a few times. One end of the junction varies from germline; a read error may be responsible. The chain joins TRBV11-2 to TRBJ2-1, with 8 bases identical to TRBD2. This CDR3 region has 15 residues. From germline, CDR1 is SGHAT and CDR2 FQNNGV. The CDR3 bases are TGTGCCAGCACCTTAAGGATAGCGGGGCACAATGAGCAGTTCTTC. This sequence encodes CASTLRIAGHNEQFF.

J is TRBJ1-3 and V is TRBV7-8; tentative D call: TRBD1 (6 bases). In germline, CDR1 is SGHVS, CDR2 FQNEAQ. CDR3 length: 15 amino acids. V was clipped by 1 base and J by 4 bases, with 11 bases between them. CDR3 in DNA: TGTGCCAGCAGCTTAGAGGGGGTTACCGGAAACACCATATATTTT. Translating gives CASSLEGVTGNTIYF.

This clone has only a few counts. The chain uses TRBV4-1 and TRBJ2-7; D gene unclear. V lost 4 bases to trimming and J lost 6 bases, with 13 bases between them. The CDR3 has 13 amino acids. Germline CDR1 reads MGHRA; CDR2 reads YSYEKL. In nucleotides, the CDR3 is TGCGCCAGCAGCCTTGTCCCTAGAGGCGAGCAGTACTTC. This codes for CASSLVPRGEQYF.

V usage is TRBV9 and J usage is TRBJ2-3, with a tentative D call TRBD2 (5 bases). The germline V gene encodes CDR1 SGDLS and CDR2 YYNGEE. The CDR3 has 15 residues. Trimming stripped 0 bases from V and 2 bases from J, with 10 bases between. The CDR3: CASSVVGLITDTQYF. The DNA of the CDR3 is TGTGCCAGCAGCGTAGTCGGACTGATCACAGATACGCAGTATTTT. The whole variable domain, remainder taken from reference TRBV9 and TRBJ2-3, is DSGVTQTPKHLITATGQRVTLRCSPRSGDLSVYWYQQSLDQGLQFLIQYYNGEERAKGNILERFSAQQFPDLHSELNLSSLELGDSALYFCASSVVGLITDTQYFGPGTRLTVL.